One sample yielded the 17 T cell receptor beta chains listed below, sequenced in a study of blood T cells in healthy people across ages. A J-beta primer mix and a sample-barcoded 5' primer were used in a second PCR of roughly 7 to 12 cycles. TCRdb analysed the 5' RACE reads with MiXCR anew, one entry per CDR3 protein. The table lists over 1.5 million distinct CDR3 sequences, 49% of them singletons. Sequencing was carried out using blood. These TCRs come from a woman aged 40-49 years in good health.

This clonotype has a handful of counts. The chain couples TRBV4-3 to TRBJ1-2, with TRBD1 matching 7 bases. The CDR3 covers 14 residues. Per germline, CDR1 LGHNA and CDR2 YSLEER. V trimming: 0 bases; J trimming: 6 bases; junction bases outside the gene matches: 4. The CDR3 sequence is CASSQDRGIDGYTF. CDR3 in DNA: TGCGCCAGCAGCCAAGACAGGGGGATTGATGGCTACACCTTC.

This clonotype was recorded a few times. V is TRBV7-9 and J is TRBJ1-2; 8 bases line up with TRBD1. The junction had 6 bases not matched to a gene; V was cut back by 0 bases and J by 6 bases. This CDR3 is 15 amino acids long. Germline V gives CDR1 SEHNR, CDR2 FQNEAQ (reference sequence). CDR3 sequence: CASSLALDRVDGYTF. The CDR3 DNA is TGTGCCAGCAGCTTAGCGTTGGACAGGGTCGATGGCTACACCTTC.

The sample holds a few counts of this clonotype. The chain joins TRBV9 to TRBJ2-6; D unclear. Per germline, CDR1 SGDLS and CDR2 YYNGEE. CDR3 size: 16 residues. Trimming took 0 bases from V and 0 from J, leaving 7 bases between them. The CDR3 DNA is TGTGCCAGCAGCGTAGGATCCAACTCTGGGGCCAACGTCCTGACTTTC. This gives the protein CASSVGSNSGANVLTF. The full variable domain, its missing parts supplied by reference TRBV9 and TRBJ2-6, is DSGVTQTPKHLITATGQRVTLRCSPRSGDLSVYWYQQSLDQGLQFLIQYYNGEERAKGNILERFSAQQFPDLHSELNLSSLELGDSALYFCASSVGSNSGANVLTFGAGSRLTVL.

The chain recombines TRBV13 with TRBJ1-2; 7 bases fit TRBD1. Losses at the gene ends were 5 bases for V and 4 bases for J; bases not matched to a gene: 10. The length of the CDR3 is 15 residues. Germline V lookup: CDR1 PRHDT, CDR2 FYEKMQ (reference sequence). CDR3 sequence (DNA): TGTGCCAGCAGCCCACGGGACAGCATTATCTATGGCTACACCTTC. It encodes CASSPRDSIIYGYTF.

This rearrangement joins TRBV3-1 to TRBJ2-3; possibly TRBD2 for D (6 bases). Germline lookup yields CDR1 LGHDT and CDR2 YNNKEL (reference sequence). The CDR3 sequence is 15 residues long. Between the trimmed V and J ends, which lost 8 bases and 5 bases, there was a span of 20 bases. The CDR3: CASAQFREVGDTQYF. The CDR3 DNA reads as TGTGCCAGCGCCCAATTCAGGGAGGTTGGAGATACGCAGTATTTT.

Comments on this clonotype: This may stem from a read error, because a much larger clone lies one nucleotide away. The genes are TRBV29-1 and TRBJ2-1; TRBD2 matches at 14 bases. CDR3 length: 12 residues. Germline lookup yields CDR1 SQVTM and CDR2 ANQGSEA. The CDR3 reads CGGLAGGTEQFF. The CDR3 nucleotides read TGCGGCGGACTAGCGGGGGGCACTGAGCAGTTCTTC.

This sequence joins TRBV24-1 and TRBJ2-1; TRBD2 matches at 8 bases. CDR3 length: 16 amino acids. Germline values: CDR1 KGHDR, CDR2 SFDVKD. The ends lost 3 bases at V and 5 bases at J; junction bases unmatched: 8. CDR3 sequence reads: CATSDGYGGANNEQFF. In DNA form, the CDR3 reads TGTGCCACCAGTGATGGGTACGGGGGGGCCAACAATGAGCAGTTCTTC.

The chain couples TRBV6-1 to TRBJ2-1; 7 bases line up with TRBD2. The junction had 12 bases not matched to a gene; V was cut back by 2 bases and J by 2 bases. There are 18 residues in the CDR3. Germline values: CDR1 MNHNS, CDR2 SASEGT. The CDR3 is CASSELIGGTETYNEQFF. DNA for the CDR3: TGTGCCAGCAGTGAACTAATCGGGGGGACCGAGACCTACAATGAGCAGTTCTTC.

This clonotype has just a few counts. The chain combines TRBV29-1 with TRBJ2-3; no clear D. The CDR3 runs 14 residues. Trimming removed 4 bases at V and 2 bases at J, with 13 bases between. Germline CDR1 reads SQVTM; CDR2 reads ANQGSEA. The CDR3 is CSVALLALTDTQYF. In DNA form, the CDR3 reads TGCAGCGTTGCCCTTTTGGCCCTCACAGATACGCAGTATTTT.

The chain has TRBV7-2 and TRBJ1-6; 7 nucleotides align to TRBD1. Germline CDR1 SGHTA, CDR2 FQGNSA. V dropped 1 base and J dropped 10; count of bases not matched to a gene: 4. CDR3 length: 14 amino acids. The CDR3 bases are TGTGCCAGCAGCTTAGAGGGGGCGCAGTCACCCCTCCACTTT. The encoded protein is CASSLEGAQSPLHF.

This chain joins TRBV28 and TRBJ2-5, with D possibly TRBD2 on 6 matching bases. Germline CDR1 MDHEN, CDR2 SYDVKM. The CDR3 has 15 amino acids. Between the trimmed V and J ends, which lost 3 bases and 4 bases, there was a span of 15 bases. The CDR3: CASSLGTGRRETQYF. The CDR3 DNA reads TGTGCCAGCAGTTTGGGTACTGGGAGGCGAGAGACCCAGTACTTC.

V usage is TRBV7-2 and J usage is TRBJ2-4; 9 bases fit TRBD1. TRBJ2-7 explains the end of the DNA better; the J call may be wrong. CDR1 SGHTA and CDR2 FQGNSA come from the germline V gene. This CDR3 is 15 amino acids long. This CDR3 is CASSPGTGNLHEQYF. In DNA, the CDR3 is TGTGCCAGCAGTCCCGGGACAGGGAACCTCCACGAGCAGTACTTC.

This clonotype was detected a few times. One junction end disagrees with the germline gene, perhaps due to a read error. CDR3 nucleotide sequence: TGTGCCGGCAGTCTAGCTAGCGGGGGCACAGATACGCAGTATTTT. This translates into CAGSLASGGTDTQYF. The chain employs TRBV6-6 and TRBJ2-3; 9 bases line up with TRBD2. This CDR3 has 15 residues. Germline V gene data show CDR1 as MNHNY and CDR2 as SVGAGI (reference sequence).

This clonotype was observed a handful of times. The rearrangement links TRBV2 to TRBJ2-1, with 8 nucleotides matching TRBD2. The CDR3 runs to 14 residues. V lost 1 base, J lost 12 bases, and 8 bases stayed unmatched. Germline lookup yields CDR1 SNHLY and CDR2 FYNNEI. The CDR3, as DNA: TGTGCCAGCAGTGAAGGGGGTCTGGCGGGGGGGCAGTTCTTC. Its protein product is CASSEGGLAGGQFF.

The chain carries TRBV6-2 or TRBV6-3 and TRBJ2-1; the D is unclear. The V gene's germline CDR1 is MNHEY and CDR2 SVGEGT. The CDR3 totals 14 residues. The V end lost 5 bases, the J end lost 4 bases, and 12 bases lay between the germline ends. CDR3 sequence (DNA): TGTGCCAGCAGTGATCTTCAAAGGTACAATGAGCAGTTCTTC. As protein: CASSDLQRYNEQFF.

The rearrangement joins TRBV7-2 to TRBJ2-1; TRBD2 is a possible D gene (6 bases). The J call may be in error: the DNA end matches TRBJ2-7 better. Germline values: CDR1 SGHTA, CDR2 FQGNSA. The length of the CDR3 is 17 residues. The CDR3 DNA reads TGTGCCAGCAGCCCTCGTGTCTTAGGGGACTCCTACAATGAGCAGTACTTC. It codes for CASSPRVLGDSYNEQYF.

This chain connects TRBV5-4 to TRBJ2-5; 8 bases agree with TRBD1. Looked up from germline, CDR1 is SGHNT and CDR2 is YYREEE (reference sequence). J lost 2 bases, V lost 5 bases, and 11 bases had no gene match. The CDR3 sequence is 16 residues long. CDR3 coding DNA: TGTGCCAGCAGGCGTGGCCAGCACAGGGGGCAAGAGACCCAGTACTTC. It yields the protein CASRRGQHRGQETQYF. Looking up the rest from reference TRBV5-4 and TRBJ2-5 gives the full variable domain: ETGVTQSPTHLIKTRGQQVTLRCSSQSGHNTVSWYQQALGQGPQFIFQYYREEENGRGNFPPRFSGLQFPNYSSELNVNALELDDSALYLCASRRGQHRGQETQYFGPGTRLLVL.